This TCR beta chain appears in the sequencing data of a study of a mutant IDH1 vaccine in newly diagnosed glioma. About the research overall: Onset of vaccination occurred 4-6 weeks following radiotherapy alone, or with temozolomide cycles. It was radiotherapy, temozolomide, or both that patients received previously, with most receiving both.

Findings and caveats of the study: Changes in top peripheral clonotypes did not appear linked to pseudoprogression.

This clone has only a few counts. The target antigen is unknown. Data came from immunoSEQ multiplex PCR; TCRdb stores just in-frame clones and leaves some out. In the table there are approximately 11,000 clones, about four fifths of which are singletons. Time point of the sample: week 47, end of study. Alongside topical imiquimod, each dose of vaccine comprised 300 ug of mutant IDH1 20-mer peptide. The astrocytomas were IDH1-mutant, ATRX-negative, and WHO grade 3 or 4. The CDR3 length is 13 residues. The junction had 8 bases not matched to a gene; V was cut back by 4 bases and J by 10 bases. Germline CDR1 SQVTM, CDR2 ANQGSEA.

V gene TRBV29-1 combines with J gene TRBJ1-4, with 8 bases matching TRBD1. This material consisted of PBMCs, taken from a glioma patient whose treatment included an IDH1 peptide vaccine. This receptor was taken from a man aged 30 to 45 with glioma. The DNA for the CDR3 is TGCAGCGTTGCAGGACAGGGTTACGGAAAACTGTTTTTT. Protein sequence: CSVAGQGYGKLFF.